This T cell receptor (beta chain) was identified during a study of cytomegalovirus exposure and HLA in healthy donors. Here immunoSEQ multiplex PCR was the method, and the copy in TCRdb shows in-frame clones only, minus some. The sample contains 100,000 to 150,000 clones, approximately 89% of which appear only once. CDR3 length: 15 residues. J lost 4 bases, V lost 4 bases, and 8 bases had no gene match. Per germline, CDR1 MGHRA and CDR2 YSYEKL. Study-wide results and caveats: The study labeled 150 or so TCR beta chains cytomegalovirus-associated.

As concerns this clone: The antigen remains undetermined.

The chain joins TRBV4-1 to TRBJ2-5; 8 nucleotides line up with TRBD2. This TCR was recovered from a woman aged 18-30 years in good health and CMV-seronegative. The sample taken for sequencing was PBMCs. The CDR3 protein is CASSPGGFGPETQYF. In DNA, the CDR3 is TGCGCCAGCAGCCCGGGAGGGTTCGGACCAGAGACCCAGTACTTC.